This TCR beta chain was sequenced in a study of T cell responses to AZD1222 COVID-19 vaccine (dated by TCRdb to the early 2020s). About the study as a whole: AZD1222 recipients given second doses at about 4 weeks or at about 12 weeks were pooled, since spike-specific TCR depth and breadth were not found to differ between the two schedules. TCR sequencing was performed for roughly 250 trial participants, of whom about 210 were given two doses of AZD1222 and 26 were given two doses of MenACWY control vaccine. Trial participants were enrolled by age into 18-55, 56-69 and 70-plus year subgroups, with roughly 160, 29 and 62 TCR-sequenced participants respectively.

The CDR3 regions of human TCRbeta chains were analyzed by immunosequencing. The study's processing was this. Repertoire TCRs were matched against a reference library of SARS-CoV-2-specific TCRs generated with the MIRA antigen-specificity platform. Breadth was defined as the fraction of unique TCRs that were SARS-CoV-2-associated. Depth was defined as the fraction of total T cells that were SARS-CoV-2-associated. Using the MIRA data, each spike-specific TCR was assigned both to the spike region to which the TCR was reactive and to a CD4 or CD8 class. Log10-transformed breadth and depth values were compared by one-way ANOVA with Sidak's multiple comparisons tests. The source is immuneACCESS, and TCRdb retained only in-frame sequences with V and J called. Part of the clones is not carried over; for the studies checked, unresolved V genes explain less than half of this, and the remainder is unexplained. V and J calls plus clone size are reproduced from that table; the DNA served to infer D and trimming. Counted in this sample were about 140,000 clones; about nine tenths of them appeared once. Roughly 3.1% of the sample rests with the top ten.

General conclusions and limits of the study: Epitopes outside the regions mutated in the B.1.351 and B.1.1.7 variants were reportedly recognized by nearly half of the unique spike-specific TCRs. Conclusions about previously exposed vaccinees were limited because only 5 or 6 AZD1222 recipients were SARS-CoV-2 seropositive at baseline. The vaccine-associated CD4 TCRs covered the entire spike protein, and the dominant responses fell in regions 160-218 and 743-854. Participants were mostly white British, with more females than males. The authors suggested clonal diversity may have been underestimated. Because no samples from the day 14 peak response were available, repertoires could be characterized only after the peak T cell response. After two AZD1222 doses, spike-specific TCR breadth and depth were significantly higher than at day 0 and than in MenACWY recipients. In the small 56-69-year group, the increase in depth fell short of significance, most likely because of low power.

CDR1 SGHVS and CDR2 FNYEAQ are derived from the germline V gene. The CDR3 numbers 14 residues from cysteine through phenylalanine. Solely the CDR3 DNA is kept, with 42 bases framed from the first base. V sheds 1 base and J sheds 6 bases, leaving 10 bases between their ends. The sample's time point label is to be understood as: baseline before first vaccination. Vaccinee samples came from UK trials COV001 and COV002, including a single-blind randomized controlled phase 2/3 trial of AZD1222 (ChAdOx1 nCoV-19) in healthy adults. For TCRbeta chain sequencing, PBMC samples from trial participants were taken at day 0 and at day 28 after the second dose. On this clone itself: No cognate antigen has been identified for it. Base quality data are lacking; no much larger clone is found one base away.

This TCR derives from an adult in good health. Recombination linked TRBV7-6 to TRBJ1-3, with no confidently assigned D gene. This sample comprised peripheral blood, obtained on day 0 of AZD1222 vaccination. The CDR3 protein is CASSLGQALNTIYF. The DNA is TGTGCCAGCAGCTTAGGCCAGGCTTTAAACACCATATATTTT.